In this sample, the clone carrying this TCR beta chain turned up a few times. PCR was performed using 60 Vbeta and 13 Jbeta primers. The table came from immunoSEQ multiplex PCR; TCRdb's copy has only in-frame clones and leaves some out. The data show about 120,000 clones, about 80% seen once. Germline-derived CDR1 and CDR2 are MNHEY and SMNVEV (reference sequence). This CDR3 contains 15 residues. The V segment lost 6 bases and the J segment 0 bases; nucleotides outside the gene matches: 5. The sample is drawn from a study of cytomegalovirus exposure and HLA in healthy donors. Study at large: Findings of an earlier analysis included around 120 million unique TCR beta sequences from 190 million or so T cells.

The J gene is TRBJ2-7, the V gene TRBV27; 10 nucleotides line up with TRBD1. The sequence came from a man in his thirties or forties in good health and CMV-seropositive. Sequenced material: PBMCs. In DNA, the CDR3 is TGTGCCAGCAGGGACAGGGGGTTGAGCTCCTACGAGCAGTACTTC. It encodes CASRDRGLSSYEQYF.